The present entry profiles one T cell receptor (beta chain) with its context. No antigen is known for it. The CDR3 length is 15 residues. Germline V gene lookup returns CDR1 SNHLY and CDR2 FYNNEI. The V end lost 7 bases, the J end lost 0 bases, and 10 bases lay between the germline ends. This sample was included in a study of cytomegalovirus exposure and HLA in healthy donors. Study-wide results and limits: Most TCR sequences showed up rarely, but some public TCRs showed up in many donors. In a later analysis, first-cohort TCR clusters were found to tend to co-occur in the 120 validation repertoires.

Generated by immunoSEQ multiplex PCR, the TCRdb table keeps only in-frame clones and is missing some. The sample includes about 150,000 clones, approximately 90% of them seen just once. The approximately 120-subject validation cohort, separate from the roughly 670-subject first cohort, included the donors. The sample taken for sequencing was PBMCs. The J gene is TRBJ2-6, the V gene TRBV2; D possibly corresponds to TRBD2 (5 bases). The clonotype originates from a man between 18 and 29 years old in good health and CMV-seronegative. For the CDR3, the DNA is TGTGCCAGCAAACTAGGGCCCTCTGGGGCCAACGTCCTGACTTTC. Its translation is CASKLGPSGANVLTF.